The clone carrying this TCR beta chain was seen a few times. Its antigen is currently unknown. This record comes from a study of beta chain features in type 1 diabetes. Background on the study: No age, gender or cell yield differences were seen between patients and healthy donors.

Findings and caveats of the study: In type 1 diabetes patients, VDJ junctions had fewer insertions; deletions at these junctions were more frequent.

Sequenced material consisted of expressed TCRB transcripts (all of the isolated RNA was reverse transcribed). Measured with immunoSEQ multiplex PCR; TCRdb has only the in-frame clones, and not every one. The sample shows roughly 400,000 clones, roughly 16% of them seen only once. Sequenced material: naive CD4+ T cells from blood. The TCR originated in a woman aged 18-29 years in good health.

CDR3: CASSLTSGNGDTQYF. CDR3 bases: TGTGCCAGCAGCTTGACTAGCGGGAATGGGGATACGCAGTATTTT. The chain links TRBV7-8 to TRBJ2-3, with 11 bases aligning to TRBD2. V was clipped by 3 bases and J by 6 bases; unmatched bases: 5. The CDR3 has 15 amino acids. Germline V CDR1 and CDR2: SGHVS, FQNEAQ.